Shown below are 15 T cell receptor beta chains from a single sample sequenced in a study of neurological immune-mediated disorders (dated by TCRdb to the late 2010s). Explained via the paper, the time point label denotes: longitudinal time-point 3. Library preparation was by 5' RACE. Reads for this sample came from an Illumina HiSeq 2500. TCRdb took the public reads, trimmed them with fastp at Q25, ran MiXCR for clone calling and kept in-frame beta chains. Each record represents a unique CDR3 protein, reported with the most common genes and DNA among its rows. This sample has under 130,000 distinct CDR3 sequences in its table, and 10% to 14% of those were observed once. 3.1% of the sample lies in the top ten. Sequencing was done on a sample of PBMCs. The source of these receptors is a female donor with HTLV-1-associated myelopathy (HAM/TSP).

This clonotype was observed many times. This chain connects TRBV20-1 to TRBJ2-1; 8 bases are a match to TRBD2. This CDR3 has 16 amino acids. The germline gives CDR1 DFQATT, CDR2 SNEGSKA (reference sequence). V lost 3 bases to trimming and J lost 2 bases; unmatched junction nucleotides: 9. CDR3 coding DNA: TGCAGTGCTAGGTCTGGAGCGGGGGCCACCTACAATGAGCAGTTCTTC. It encodes CSARSGAGATYNEQFF.

This clonotype has a count of ten or more. This chain links TRBV5-6 with TRBJ1-4; maybe TRBD1 (5 bases). Trimming pared 3 bases from V and 4 bases from J, leaving 10 bases between. CDR3 length: 14 amino acids. Germline lookup yields CDR1 SGHDT and CDR2 YYEEEE. The CDR3 DNA reads TGTGCCAGCAGCTCCCGGGACGGTAATGAAAAACTGTTTTTT. Its protein product is CASSSRDGNEKLFF.

The rearrangement joins TRBV12-3 or TRBV12-4 to TRBJ2-1; 8 nucleotides align to TRBD2. Trimming took 6 bases from V and 13 from J; bases not matched to a gene: 8. CDR3 length: 12 amino acids. In nucleotides, the CDR3 is TGTGCCAGCAGCCCCGGGGGGGCGGTTCAGTTCTTC. Protein sequence: CASSPGGAVQFF.

The table lists this clonotype with many counts. The J gene is TRBJ1-1, the V gene TRBV7-3; D might be TRBD1 (5 bases). The length of the CDR3 is 13 residues. Trimming left V 5 bases short and J 3 bases short, with 10 bases between. The V gene's germline CDR1 is SGHTA and CDR2 FQGTGA. DNA for the CDR3: TGTGCCAGCAGCCAGGGCCCGGACACTGAAGCTTTCTTT. Protein: CASSQGPDTEAFF. The variable domain in full, completed from reference TRBV7-3 and TRBJ1-1, reads GAGVSQTPSNKVTEKGKYVELRCDPISGHTALYWYRQSLGQGPEFLIYFQGTGAADDSGLPNDRFFAVRPEGSVSTLKIQRTERGDSAVYLCASSQGPDTEAFFGQGTRLTVV.

This clonotype was recorded many times. V gene TRBV20-1 combines with J gene TRBJ1-2, with D possibly TRBD1 on 6 matching bases. Germline V lookup: CDR1 DFQATT, CDR2 SNEGSKA (reference sequence). The CDR3 is made up of 14 amino acids. Trimming cost V 5 bases and J 6 bases, with 19 bases left between them. This CDR3 reads CSAFVVGTYNGYTF. Here the CDR3 DNA reads TGCAGTGCTTTCGTGGTGGGGACATATAATGGCTACACCTTC.

This clonotype was seen repeatedly, ten times or more. This chain uses TRBV5-1 with TRBJ2-7; D is ambiguous. CDR3 length: 15 residues. Trimming shortened V by 4 bases and J by 0 bases, and 14 bases separated the two germline ends. Germline assignment: CDR1 SGHRS and CDR2 YFSETQ. CDR3 residues: CASSPGLTDSYEQYF. The CDR3 region has the DNA TGCGCCAGCAGCCCCGGCCTGACTGACTCCTACGAGCAGTACTTC.

This clonotype was found a few times. V gene TRBV4-2 combines with J gene TRBJ2-2, with 8 positions matching TRBD1. Germline V CDR1 and CDR2: LGHNA, YNFKEQ. The CDR3 extends over 16 amino acids. Trimming cost V 4 bases and J 1 base; bases outside gene matches: 5. CDR3 amino acids: CASSLTGAKNTGELFF. CDR3 nucleotide sequence: TGTGCCAGCAGCCTGACAGGGGCGAAGAACACCGGGGAGCTGTTTTTT.

This clonotype was seen at least ten times. The J gene is TRBJ1-5, the V gene TRBV15; no definite D call. V gave up 0 bases and J gave up 9 bases, with 6 bases separating them. Germline CDR1 reads LNHNV; CDR2 reads YYDKDF (reference sequence). The CDR3 extends over 12 amino acids. CDR3 protein: CATSRDGLPQHF. CDR3 in DNA: TGTGCCACCAGCAGAGACGGCCTGCCCCAGCATTTT.

This clonotype was recorded many times. The gene calls are TRBV20-1 and TRBJ2-1, with 10 positions matching TRBD2. Germline trimming cut 6 bases from V and 6 bases from J; bases unmatched to any gene: 11. The CDR3 runs 15 residues. The germline CDR1 and CDR2 sequences are DFQATT and SNEGSKA (reference sequence). Here the CDR3 reads CSAHIAGGGGNEQFF. In DNA form, the CDR3 reads TGCAGTGCCCACATAGCGGGGGGAGGTGGCAATGAGCAGTTCTTC.

This clonotype showed up many times. The chain has TRBV6-5 and TRBJ2-1; TRBD1 aligns across 11 bases. Germline V gene data show CDR1 as MNHEY and CDR2 as SVGAGI. The CDR3 is 17 amino acids. Unmatched junction bases numbered 18, after V lost 2 bases and J lost 15 bases. Written as DNA, the CDR3 is TGTGCCAGCAGTTACCACCGCCCGGGACAGGGGGGGTTCAAAGCGTTCTTC. Translated: CASSYHRPGQGGFKAFF.

This chain uses TRBV5-5 with TRBJ1-2; D unclear. CDR1 and CDR2 (germline): SGHKS, YYEKEE (reference sequence). CDR3 size: 15 residues. The V gene lost 1 base and the J gene lost 7 bases, with 17 bases spanning the gap. The CDR3 DNA follows: TGTGCCAGCAGCTTGCCAACATCCGCCGGGTCTGGCTACACCTTC. It translates to CASSLPTSAGSGYTF.

This clonotype was counted at least ten times. The J gene is TRBJ2-1, the V gene TRBV5-6; 7 nucleotides line up with TRBD2. Unmatched junction bases numbered 8, after V lost 1 base and J lost 7 bases. The CDR3 length is 15 residues. From germline, CDR1 is SGHDT and CDR2 YYEEEE. CDR3 protein: CASSLSGGGVNEQFF. The CDR3 nucleotides are TGTGCCAGCAGCTTGTCTGGCGGGGGAGTAAATGAGCAGTTCTTC.

This clonotype was recorded many times. V and J are TRBV6-5 and TRBJ1-1; D is undetermined. Per germline, CDR1 MNHEY and CDR2 SVGAGI. This CDR3 region has 14 residues. The V end lost 6 bases, the J end lost 6 bases, and 17 bases lay between the germline ends. For the CDR3, the DNA is TGTGCCAGCAGCTCCGGACGGCTTTGGGCTGAAGCTTTCTTT. This sequence encodes CASSSGRLWAEAFF.

This clonotype was recorded many times. This sequence joins TRBV12-3 or TRBV12-4 and TRBJ2-3; a possible D gene is TRBD2 (5 bases). Trimming cost V 10 bases and J 5 bases, with 19 bases left between them. The CDR3 sequence is 14 residues long. CDR3 amino acids: CATGFGGPGDTQYF. CDR3 nucleotides: TGTGCCACCGGCTTCGGAGGCCCCGGAGATACGCAGTATTTT.

This clonotype was picked up many times. The rearrangement joins TRBV2 to TRBJ2-3; a possible D gene is TRBD2 (5 bases). CDR3 size: 14 residues. The V gene lost 2 bases and the J gene lost 2 bases, with 8 bases spanning the gap. Germline assignment: CDR1 SNHLY and CDR2 FYNNEI. CDR3 DNA sequence: TGTGCCAGCAGTGAAAGGAGGCCCACAGATACGCAGTATTTT. Protein: CASSERRPTDTQYF.